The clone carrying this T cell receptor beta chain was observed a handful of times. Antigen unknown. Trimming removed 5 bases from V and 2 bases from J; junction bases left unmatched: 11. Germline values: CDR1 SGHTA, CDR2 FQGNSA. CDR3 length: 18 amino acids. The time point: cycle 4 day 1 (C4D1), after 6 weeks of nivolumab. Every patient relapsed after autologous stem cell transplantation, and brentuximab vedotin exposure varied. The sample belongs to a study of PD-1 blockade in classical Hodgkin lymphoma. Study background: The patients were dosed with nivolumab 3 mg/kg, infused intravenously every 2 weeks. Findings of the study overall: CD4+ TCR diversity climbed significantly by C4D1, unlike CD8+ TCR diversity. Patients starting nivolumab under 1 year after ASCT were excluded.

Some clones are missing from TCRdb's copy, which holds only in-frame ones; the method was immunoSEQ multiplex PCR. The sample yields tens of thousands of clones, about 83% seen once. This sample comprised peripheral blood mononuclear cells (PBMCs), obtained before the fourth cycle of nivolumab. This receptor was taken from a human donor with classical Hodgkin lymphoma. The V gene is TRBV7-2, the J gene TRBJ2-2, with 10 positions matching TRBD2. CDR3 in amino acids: CASSRVGAGGTNTGELFF. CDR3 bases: TGTGCCAGCAGCCGGGTAGGAGCGGGAGGGACAAACACCGGGGAGCTGTTTTTT. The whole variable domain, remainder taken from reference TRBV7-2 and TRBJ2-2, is GAGVSQSPSNKVTEKGKDVELRCDPISGHTALYWYRQSLGQGLEFLIYFQGNSAPDKSGLPSDRFSAERTGGSVSTLTIQRTQQEDSAVYLCASSRVGAGGTNTGELFFGEGSRLTVL.